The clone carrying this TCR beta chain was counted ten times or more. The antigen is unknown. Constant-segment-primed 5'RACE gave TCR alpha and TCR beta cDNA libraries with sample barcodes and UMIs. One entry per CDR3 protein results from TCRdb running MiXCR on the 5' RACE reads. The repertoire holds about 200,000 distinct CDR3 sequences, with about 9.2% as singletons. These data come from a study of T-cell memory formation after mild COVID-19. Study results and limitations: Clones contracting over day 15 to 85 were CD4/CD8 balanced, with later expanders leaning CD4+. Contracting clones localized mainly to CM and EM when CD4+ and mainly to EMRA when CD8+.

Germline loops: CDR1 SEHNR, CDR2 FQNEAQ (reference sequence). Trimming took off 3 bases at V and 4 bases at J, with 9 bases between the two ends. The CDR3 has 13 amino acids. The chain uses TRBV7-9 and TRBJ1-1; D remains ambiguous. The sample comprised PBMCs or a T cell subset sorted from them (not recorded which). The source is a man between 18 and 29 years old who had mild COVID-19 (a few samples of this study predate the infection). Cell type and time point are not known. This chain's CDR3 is CASSLVPRTEAFF. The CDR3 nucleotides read TGTGCCAGCAGCTTGGTCCCCCGCACTGAAGCTTTCTTT.